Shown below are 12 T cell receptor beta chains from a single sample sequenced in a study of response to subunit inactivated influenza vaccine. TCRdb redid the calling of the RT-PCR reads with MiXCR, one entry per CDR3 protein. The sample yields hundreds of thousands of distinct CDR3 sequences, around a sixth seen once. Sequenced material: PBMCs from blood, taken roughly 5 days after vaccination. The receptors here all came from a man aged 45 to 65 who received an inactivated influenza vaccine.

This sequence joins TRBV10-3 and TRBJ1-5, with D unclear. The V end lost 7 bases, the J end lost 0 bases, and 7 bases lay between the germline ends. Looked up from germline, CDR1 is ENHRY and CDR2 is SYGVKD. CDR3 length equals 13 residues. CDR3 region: CAINDNSNQPQHF. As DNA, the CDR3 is TGTGCCATCAATGACAATAGCAATCAGCCCCAGCATTTT.

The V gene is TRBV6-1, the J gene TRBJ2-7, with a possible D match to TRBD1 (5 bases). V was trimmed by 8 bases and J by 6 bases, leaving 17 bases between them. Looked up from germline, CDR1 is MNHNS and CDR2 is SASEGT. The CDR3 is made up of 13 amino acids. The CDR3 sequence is CASVGVGRSEQYF. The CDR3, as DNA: TGTGCCAGCGTAGGGGTCGGCCGTTCCGAGCAGTACTTC.

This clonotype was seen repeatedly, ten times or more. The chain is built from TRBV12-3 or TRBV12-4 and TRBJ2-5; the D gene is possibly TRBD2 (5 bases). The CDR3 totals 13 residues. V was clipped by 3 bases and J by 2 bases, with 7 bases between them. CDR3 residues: CASSLEVQETQYF. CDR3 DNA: TGTGCCAGCAGTTTGGAGGTACAAGAGACCCAGTACTTC.

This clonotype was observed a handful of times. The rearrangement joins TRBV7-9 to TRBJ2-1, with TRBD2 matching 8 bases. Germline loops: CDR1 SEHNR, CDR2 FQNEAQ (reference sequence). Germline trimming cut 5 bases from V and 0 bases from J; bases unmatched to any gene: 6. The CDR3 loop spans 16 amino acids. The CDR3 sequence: CASSLIAGPSYNEQFF. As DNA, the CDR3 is TGTGCCAGCAGCCTAATAGCGGGGCCCTCCTACAATGAGCAGTTCTTC.

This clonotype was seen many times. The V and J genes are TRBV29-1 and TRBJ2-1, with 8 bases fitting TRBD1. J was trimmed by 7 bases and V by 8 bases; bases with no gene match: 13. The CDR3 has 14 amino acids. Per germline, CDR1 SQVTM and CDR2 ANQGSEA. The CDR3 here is CSSWTGNLRNEQFF. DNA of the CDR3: TGCAGCTCTTGGACAGGGAATCTGAGGAATGAGCAGTTCTTC.

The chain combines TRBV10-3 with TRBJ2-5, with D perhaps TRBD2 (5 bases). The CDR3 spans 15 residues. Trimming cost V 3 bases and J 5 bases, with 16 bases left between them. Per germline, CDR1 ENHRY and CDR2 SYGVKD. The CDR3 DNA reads TGTGCCATCAGTGACGGAGGAGCCCTCGGCGAGACCCAGTACTTC. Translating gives CAISDGGALGETQYF.

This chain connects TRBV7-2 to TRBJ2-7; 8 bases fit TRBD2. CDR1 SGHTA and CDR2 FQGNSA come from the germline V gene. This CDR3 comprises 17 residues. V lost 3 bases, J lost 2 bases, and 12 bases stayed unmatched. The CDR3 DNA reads TGTGCCAGCAGCTTGCTTCCGGCGGGGGGCTGGACCTACGAGCAGTACTTC. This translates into CASSLLPAGGWTYEQYF.

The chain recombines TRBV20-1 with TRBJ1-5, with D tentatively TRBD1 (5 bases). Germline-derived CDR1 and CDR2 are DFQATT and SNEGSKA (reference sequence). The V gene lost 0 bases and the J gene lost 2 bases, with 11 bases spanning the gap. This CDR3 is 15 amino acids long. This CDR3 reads CSARDEGLGNQPQHF. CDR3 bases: TGCAGTGCTAGAGATGAGGGGTTGGGCAATCAGCCCCAGCATTTT.

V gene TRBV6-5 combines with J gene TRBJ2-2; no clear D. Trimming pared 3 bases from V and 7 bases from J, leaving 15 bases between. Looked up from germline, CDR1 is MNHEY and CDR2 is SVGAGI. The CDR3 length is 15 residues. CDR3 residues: CASSYAVRPGGELFF. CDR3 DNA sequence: TGTGCCAGCAGTTATGCCGTAAGGCCTGGCGGGGAGCTGTTTTTT.

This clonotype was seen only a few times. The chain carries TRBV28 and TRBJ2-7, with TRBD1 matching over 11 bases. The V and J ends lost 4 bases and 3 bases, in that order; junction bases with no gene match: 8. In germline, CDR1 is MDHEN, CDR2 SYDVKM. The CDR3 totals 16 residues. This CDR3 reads CASSYPAGTGGYEQYF. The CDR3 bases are TGTGCCAGCAGTTACCCCGCCGGGACAGGGGGCTACGAGCAGTACTTC.

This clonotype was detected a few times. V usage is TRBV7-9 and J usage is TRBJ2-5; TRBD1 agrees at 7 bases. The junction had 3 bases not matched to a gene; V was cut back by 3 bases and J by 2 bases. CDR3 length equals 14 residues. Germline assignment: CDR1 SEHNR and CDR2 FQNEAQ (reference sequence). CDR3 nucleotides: TGTGCCAGCAGCTTCCCGGACAGGCAAGAGACCCAGTACTTC. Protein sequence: CASSFPDRQETQYF.

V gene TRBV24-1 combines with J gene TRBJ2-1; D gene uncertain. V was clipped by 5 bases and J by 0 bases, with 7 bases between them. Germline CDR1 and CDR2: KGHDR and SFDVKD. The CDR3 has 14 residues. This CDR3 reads CATSGASSYNEQFF. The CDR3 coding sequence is TGTGCCACCAGTGGCGCAAGCTCCTACAATGAGCAGTTCTTC.